The 2 T cell receptor beta chains below come from one sample, sequenced in a study of cytomegalovirus exposure and HLA in healthy donors (dated by TCRdb to the late 2010s). The library relied on the immunoSEQ multiplex PCR assay. A mixture of 60 forward primers for TCR Vbeta segments and 13 reverse primers for TCR Jbeta segments was used in the multiplex PCR. The source is immuneACCESS, and TCRdb retained only in-frame sequences with V and J called. Part of the clones is not carried over; for the studies checked, unresolved V genes explain less than half of this, and the remainder is unexplained. Present in this sample are 150,000 to 200,000 clones, 65% to 80% of which were seen just once. The ten most abundant clones make up 4.4% of the sample. Sample: PBMCs. The receptors derive from a young woman in good health and CMV-seropositive.

CDR3 sequence: CSVQTDLYGYTF. The CDR3 DNA reads as TGCAGCGTACAAACAGATCTCTATGGCTACACCTTC. The genes are TRBV29-1 and TRBJ1-2; no reliable D call. The CDR3 length is 12 residues. Looked up from germline, CDR1 is SQVTM and CDR2 is ANQGSEA. V dropped 6 bases and J dropped 4 bases, with 12 bases sitting between them.

The chain carries TRBV6-4 and TRBJ2-1, with TRBD1 identical over 9 bases. This CDR3 contains 15 residues. V lost 6 bases to trimming and J lost 5 bases; unmatched junction nucleotides: 8. Germline V lookup: CDR1 MRHNA, CDR2 SNTAGT. CDR3 sequence reads: CASSQPGTGNNEQFF. CDR3 nucleotides: TGTGCCAGCAGCCAACCCGGGACAGGGAACAATGAGCAGTTCTTC.